A selection of T cell receptor beta chains follows, all from one sample in a study of CD8+ T cells in alopecia areata. Sequencing used immunoSEQ multiplex PCR; TCRdb keeps in-frame clones, though not all of them. The sample includes about 250,000 clones, roughly two thirds of them seen just once. The sequencing here drew on CD4+ T cells sorted from blood, taken at week 0. These receptors were taken from a human donor with alopecia areata. Both conserved end residues are part of each CDR3. A D gene is named only where the DNA matches it firmly. Expanded clones get a size class; other rows say once, few or many, or leave the size out.

J | size | V | D | CDR3 | DNA
TRBJ2-1 | NA | TRBV5-1 | NA | CASSPLEGANEQFF | TGCGCCAGCAGCCCTTTGGAAGGGGCAAATGAGCAGTTCTTC
TRBJ1-1 | NA | TRBV30 | NA | CAWSPEAFF | TGTGCCTGGAGCCCTGAAGCTTTCTTT
TRBJ2-7 | NA | TRBV9 | TRBD2 | CASSPRSGGTYEQYF | TGTGCCAGCAGCCCCCGCAGCGGGGGAACCTACGAGCAGTACTTC
TRBJ2-7 | few | TRBV30 | TRBD1 | CAWSSGTGQYF | TGTGCCTGGTCCTCCGGGACAGGGCAGTACTTC
TRBJ2-3 | NA | TRBV29-1 | NA | CSVVTGTFSTDTQYF | TGCAGCGTGGTGACAGGAACCTTTAGCACAGATACGCAGTATTTT
TRBJ1-2 | few | TRBV29-1 | NA | CSVGGVWEYGYTF | TGCAGCGTTGGGGGAGTCTGGGAGTATGGCTACACCTTC
TRBJ2-1 | NA | TRBV30 | NA | CAWSDSYNEQFF | TGTGCCTGGAGTGACTCCTACAATGAGCAGTTCTTC
TRBJ2-7 | few | TRBV27 | NA | CASSSQGYEQYF | TGTGCCAGCAGTTCCCAGGGTTACGAGCAGTACTTC
TRBJ1-1 | NA | TRBV30 | NA | CAWSMGGYTEAFF | TGTGCCTGGAGTATGGGGGGTTACACTGAAGCTTTCTTT
TRBJ2-7 | NA | TRBV4-1 | NA | CASSLAGQGQYEQYF | TGCGCCAGCAGCCTCGCCGGGCAGGGGCAGTACGAGCAGTACTTC
TRBJ2-5 | once | TRBV7-9 | TRBD1 | CASSLVGQGAETQYF | TGTGCCAGCAGCTTAGTGGGACAGGGGGCTGAGACCCAGTACTTC
TRBJ2-5 | NA | TRBV5-1 | NA | CASTGGPPEETQYF | TGCGCCAGCACGGGTGGTCCTCCGGAAGAGACCCAGTACTTC
TRBJ2-5 | NA | TRBV5-1 | NA | CASRGTAQETQYF | TGCGCCAGCAGAGGAACAGCGCAAGAGACCCAGTACTTC
TRBJ2-3 | once | TRBV4-3 | NA | CASSQDARSNTDTQYF | TGCGCCAGCAGCCAAGATGCTCGGTCGAACACAGATACGCAGTATTTT
TRBJ2-5 | NA | TRBV7-9 | NA | CASSSGQYQETQYF | TGTGCCAGCAGCTCAGGACAATACCAAGAGACCCAGTACTTC
TRBJ1-1 | NA | TRBV30 | NA | CAGRQTEAFF | TGTGCCGGACGACAGACTGAAGCTTTCTTT
TRBJ2-6 | NA | TRBV30 | NA | CAWLSRRYKQSRANVLTF | TGTGCCTGGTTATCTCGGCGTTATAAACAAAGTCGGGCCAACGTCCTGACTTTC
TRBJ1-2 | NA | TRBV5-1 | NA | CASSWEDSRGYTF | TGCGCCAGCAGCTGGGAGGACAGTCGGGGCTACACCTTC
TRBJ2-7 | NA | TRBV7-6 | TRBD1 | CASSLGQGGSYEQYF | TGTGCCAGCAGCTTAGGACAGGGGGGCTCCTACGAGCAGTACTTC
TRBJ1-6 | NA | TRBV30 | TRBD1 | CAWRPEGRDSRGSPLHF | TGTGCCTGGAGACCAGAAGGGAGGGACAGCCGAGGTTCACCCCTCCACTTT
TRBJ1-1 | NA | TRBV14 | TRBD1 | CASSGQANTEAFF | TGTGCCAGCAGCGGACAGGCGAACACTGAAGCTTTCTTT
TRBJ2-7 | NA | TRBV15 | TRBD1 | CATSREPRDRVEQYF | TGTGCCACCAGCAGAGAACCCCGGGACAGGGTGGAGCAGTACTTC
TRBJ2-5 | few | TRBV5-1 | NA | CASSYGAGIETQYF | TGCGCCAGCAGCTATGGGGCGGGGATCGAGACCCAGTACTTC
TRBJ2-3 | NA | TRBV27 | TRBD2 | CASSWGLAGGRDTQYF | TGTGCCAGCAGTTGGGGTCTAGCGGGGGGACGAGATACGCAGTATTTT
TRBJ1-1 | once | TRBV7-3 | NA | CASSLGSADTEAFF | TGTGCCAGCAGCTTAGGGTCCGCTGACACTGAAGCTTTCTTT
TRBJ2-7 | few | TRBV5-1 | NA | CASSLGAYEQYF | TGCGCCAGCAGCTTGGGAGCCTACGAGCAGTACTTC
TRBJ2-2 | once | TRBV6-4 | NA | CASRERRVASTGELFF | TGTGCCAGCAGAGAGCGTAGGGTTGCAAGCACCGGGGAGCTGTTTTTT
TRBJ2-7 | few | TRBV7-9 | NA | CASSFSPGTEQYF | TGTGCCAGCAGCTTTTCTCCAGGGACCGAGCAGTACTTC